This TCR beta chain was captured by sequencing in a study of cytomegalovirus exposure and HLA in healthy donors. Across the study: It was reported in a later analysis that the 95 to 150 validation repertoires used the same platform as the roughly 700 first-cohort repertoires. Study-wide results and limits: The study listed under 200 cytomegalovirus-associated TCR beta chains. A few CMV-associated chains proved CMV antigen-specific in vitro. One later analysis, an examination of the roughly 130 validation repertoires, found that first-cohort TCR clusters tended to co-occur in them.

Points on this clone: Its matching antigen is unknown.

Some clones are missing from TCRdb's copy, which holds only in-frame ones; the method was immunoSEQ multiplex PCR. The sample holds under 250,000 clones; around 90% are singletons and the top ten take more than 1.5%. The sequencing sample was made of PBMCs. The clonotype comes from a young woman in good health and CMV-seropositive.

CDR3 in DNA: TGTGCCAGCAGTTTATCGAGGACAGGGGTAGGCCCTGAAGCTTTCTTT. Protein: CASSLSRTGVGPEAFF. The chain carries TRBV27 and TRBJ1-1, with 9 bases matching TRBD1. Germline V gene data show CDR1 as MNHEY and CDR2 as SMNVEV (reference sequence). This CDR3 has 16 residues. The V gene end was trimmed by 0 bases and the J gene end by 6 bases; junction bases not matched to a gene: 8.